This T cell receptor beta chain was profiled in a study of T cell changes during pregnancy in multiple sclerosis. Here immunoSEQ multiplex PCR was the method, and the copy in TCRdb shows in-frame clones only, minus some. The sample records tens of thousands of clones, 94% being singletons. This CDR3 is 15 amino acids long. The V gene end was trimmed by 2 bases and the J gene end by 4 bases; junction bases not matched to a gene: 4. CDR1 is SQVTM, CDR2 ANQGSEA, per germline. This TCR derives from a female donor with multiple sclerosis, enrolled in a pregnancy study. The sequencing used CD8+ T cells from peripheral blood mononuclear cells, collected in the first trimester of pregnancy. The rearrangement joins TRBV29-1 to TRBJ2-1; 11 bases map to TRBD1. The CDR3 region is CSVEFRDRGYNEQFF. The DNA of the CDR3 is TGCAGCGTTGAATTCCGGGACAGGGGGTACAATGAGCAGTTCTTC.